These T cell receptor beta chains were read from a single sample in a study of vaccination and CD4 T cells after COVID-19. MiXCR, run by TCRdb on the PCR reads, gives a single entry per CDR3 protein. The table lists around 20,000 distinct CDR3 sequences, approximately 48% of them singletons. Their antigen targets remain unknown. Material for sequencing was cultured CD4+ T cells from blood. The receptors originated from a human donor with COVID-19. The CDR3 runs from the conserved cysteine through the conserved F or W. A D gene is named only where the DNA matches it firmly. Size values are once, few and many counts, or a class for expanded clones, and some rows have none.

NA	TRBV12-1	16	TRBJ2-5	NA	TGTGCCAGACCAATCCGGGACCCAGGACTCCGAGAGACCCAGTACTTC	CARPIRDPGLRETQYF
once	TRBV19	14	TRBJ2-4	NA	TGTGCCAGTAGTATCCCGGCAGGGACGGACATTCAGTACTTC	CASSIPAGTDIQYF
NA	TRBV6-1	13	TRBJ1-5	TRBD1	TGTGCCAGCAGACAGGGGGGGAATCAGCCCCAGCATTTT	CASRQGGNQPQHF
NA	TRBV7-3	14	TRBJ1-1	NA	TGTGCCAGCAGCTTATTAGGGGGTTACACTGAAGCTTTCTTT	CASSLLGGYTEAFF
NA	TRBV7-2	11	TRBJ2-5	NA	TGTGCCAGTAGTGGCCAAGAGACCCAGTACTTC	CASSGQETQYF
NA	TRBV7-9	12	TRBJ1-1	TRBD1	TGTGCCAGCAGCCCAGGGGGCACTGAAGCTTTCTTT	CASSPGGTEAFF
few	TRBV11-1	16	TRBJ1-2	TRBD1	TGTGCCAGCAGCCTCAGGGGGGGAGCGGCCGACTATGGCTACACCTTC	CASSLRGGAADYGYTF
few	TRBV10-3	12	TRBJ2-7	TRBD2	TGTGCCATCCGCGGGGGTACGAACGAGCAGTACTTC	CAIRGGTNEQYF
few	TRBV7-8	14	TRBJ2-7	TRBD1	TGTGCCAGCAGCTTAGCAGGGGGCTTGAACGAGCAGTACTTC	CASSLAGGLNEQYF
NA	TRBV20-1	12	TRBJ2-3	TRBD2	TGCAGTGCTACTGATAGCGGGGTATCGCAGTATTTT	CSATDSGVSQYF
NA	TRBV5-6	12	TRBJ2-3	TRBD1	TGTGCCAGCAACAGGGGGACAGATACGCAGTATTTT	CASNRGTDTQYF
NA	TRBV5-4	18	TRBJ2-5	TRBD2	TGTGCCAGCAGCTGGGGGCTACTAGCGGGGGGGACGTTGGAGACCCAGTACTTC	CASSWGLLAGGTLETQYF
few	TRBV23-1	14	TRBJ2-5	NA	TGCGCCAACCCGATACGGGCGCCACAAGAGACCCAGTACTTC	CANPIRAPQETQYF
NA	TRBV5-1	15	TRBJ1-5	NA	TGCGCCAGCAGCTTGGACGGTAGTAGCAATCAGCCCCAGCATTTT	CASSLDGSSNQPQHF
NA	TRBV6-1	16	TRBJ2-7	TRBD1	TGTGCCAGCATCGACCGGGACAGGGCTCGCTCCTACGAGCAGTACTTC	CASIDRDRARSYEQYF
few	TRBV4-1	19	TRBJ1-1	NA	TGCGCCAGCAGCCAAGGGCCCGCGGGTGGAGGCCGCTTGAACACTGAAGCTTTCTTT	CASSQGPAGGGRLNTEAFF
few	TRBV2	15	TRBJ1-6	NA	TGTGCCAGCAGCAACCGGGACACAAATAATTCACCCCTCCACTTT	CASSNRDTNNSPLHF
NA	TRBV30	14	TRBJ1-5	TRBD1	TGTGCCTGGAGTACTACAGGGGGCTATCAGCCCCAGCATTTT	CAWSTTGGYQPQHF
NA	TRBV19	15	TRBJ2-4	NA	TGTGCCAGTAGTATACCTAACTTAGCCAAAAACATTCAGTACTTC	CASSIPNLAKNIQYF
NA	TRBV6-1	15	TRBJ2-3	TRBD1	TGTGCCGGCAGTCCAAGACAGGGTGGGGCAGATACGCAGTATTTT	CAGSPRQGGADTQYF
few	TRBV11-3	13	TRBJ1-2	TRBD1	TGTGCCAGCAGCTTCGGGCAGGGGGTAGGCTACACCTTC	CASSFGQGVGYTF
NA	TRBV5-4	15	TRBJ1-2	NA	TGTGCCAGCAGCGGGCTTTGGGGGGGCGACTATGGCTACACCTTC	CASSGLWGGDYGYTF
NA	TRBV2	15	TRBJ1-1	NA	TGTGCCAGCAGTCTAATGGGTACGGGGAACACTGAAGCTTTCTTT	CASSLMGTGNTEAFF
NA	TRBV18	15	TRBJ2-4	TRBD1	TGTGCCAGCTCACCAACGACAGGGGATAGCAACATTCAGTACTTC	CASSPTTGDSNIQYF
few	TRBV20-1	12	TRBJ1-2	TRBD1	TGCAGTGCTCCGGGACAGGGGTATGGCTACACCTTC	CSAPGQGYGYTF
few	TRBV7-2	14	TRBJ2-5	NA	TGTGCCAGCAGCCCGATGGTAGGTTCGGAGACCCAGTACTTC	CASSPMVGSETQYF
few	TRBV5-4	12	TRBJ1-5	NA	TGTGCCAGCAGCTTGGATAATCAGCCCCAGCATTTT	CASSLDNQPQHF
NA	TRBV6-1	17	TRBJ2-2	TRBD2	TGTGCCAGCACCACTCGGGGGGGGGGCGGTCGCACCGGGGAGCTGTTTTTT	CASTTRGGGGRTGELFF
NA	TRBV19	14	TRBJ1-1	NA	TGTGCCAGTAGTTGGGGTTTAATGAACACTGAAGCTTTCTTT	CASSWGLMNTEAFF
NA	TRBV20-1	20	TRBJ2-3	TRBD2	TGCAGTGCTGGGAACCATTGGACTAGCGGGGGAATCACGGGCACAGATACGCAGTATTTT	CSAGNHWTSGGITGTDTQYF
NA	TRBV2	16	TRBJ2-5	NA	TGTGCCGGCAGTGAAGCGCATCAGCCGGGGCAAGAGACCCAGTACTTC	CAGSEAHQPGQETQYF
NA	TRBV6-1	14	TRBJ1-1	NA	TGTGCCAGCAGTCTCAGGGACCCCAGCACTGAAGCTTTCTTT	CASSLRDPSTEAFF
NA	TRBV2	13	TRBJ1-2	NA	TGTGCCAGAGGATCTACAGGGTTCTATGGCTACACCTTC	CARGSTGFYGYTF
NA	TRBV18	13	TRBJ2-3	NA	TGTGCCAGCTCACCCTACACCGCGGATACGCAGTATTTT	CASSPYTADTQYF
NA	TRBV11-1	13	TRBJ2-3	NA	TGTGCCAGCAGCCCCCGGGACCTATATACGCAGTATTTT	CASSPRDLYTQYF
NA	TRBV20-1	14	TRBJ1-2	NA	TGCAGTGCTAGAGAAGCCCAGGGGAGACGCGGCTACACCTTC	CSAREAQGRRGYTF
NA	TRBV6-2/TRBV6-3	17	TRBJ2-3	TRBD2	TGTGCCAGCAGTTTTGCGACTAGCGGGGGGTTAACAGATACGCAGTATTTT	CASSFATSGGLTDTQYF
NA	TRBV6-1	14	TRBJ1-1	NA	TGTGCCAGCAGTGGGGTCGGCCTGAACACTGAAGCTTTCTTT	CASSGVGLNTEAFF
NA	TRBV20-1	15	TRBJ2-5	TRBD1	TGCAGTGCTAGAGATTGGGACAGGGTTTTTGGGACCCAGTACTTC	CSARDWDRVFGTQYF
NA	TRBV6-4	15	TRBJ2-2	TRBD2	TGTGCCAGCAGAGCGGGGGGGCCTTCTATCGGGGAGCTGTTTTTT	CASRAGGPSIGELFF
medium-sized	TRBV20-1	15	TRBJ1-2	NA	TGCAGTGCTAGTGGCCCAACAGGGTCCAACTATGGCTACACCTTC	CSASGPTGSNYGYTF
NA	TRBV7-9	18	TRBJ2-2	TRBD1	TGTGCCAGCAGCTCTTACAGGGGGCCACCCACTGACACCGGGGAGCTGTTTTTT	CASSSYRGPPTDTGELFF
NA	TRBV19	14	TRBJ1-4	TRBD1	TGTGCCAGTAGTTCAGGGGGCGTTAGAGAAAAACTGTTTTTT	CASSSGGVREKLFF
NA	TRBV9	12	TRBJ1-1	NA	TGTGCCAGCAGCGGGGAGAACACTGAAGCTTTCTTT	CASSGENTEAFF
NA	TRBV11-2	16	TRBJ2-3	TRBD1	TGTGCCAGCAGCACCAGGACAGGGGAAGGCGCAGATACGCAGTATTTT	CASSTRTGEGADTQYF
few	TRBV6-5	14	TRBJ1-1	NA	TGTGCCAGCAGTTACTTAGACAAGAACACTGAAGCTTTCTTT	CASSYLDKNTEAFF
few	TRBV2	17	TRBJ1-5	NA	TGTGCCAGCAGATCCCCGGGGAGGGACGGAAGCAATCAGCCCCAGCATTTT	CASRSPGRDGSNQPQHF
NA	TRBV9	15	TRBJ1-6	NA	TGTGCCAGCAGCGTAGAGGGGCAGCTAAATTCACCCCTCCACTTT	CASSVEGQLNSPLHF
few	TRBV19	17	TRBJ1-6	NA	TGTGCCAGTAGTATATCAGCGGGACGGATCGATCGGTCACCCCTCCACTTT	CASSISAGRIDRSPLHF
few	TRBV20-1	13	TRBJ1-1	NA	TGCAGTGCTAGAGATCACAGGGTCACTGAAGCTTTCTTT	CSARDHRVTEAFF
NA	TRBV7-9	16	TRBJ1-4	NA	TGTGCCAGCAGCTTAGCGGCGGCGGGGGCTAACGAAAAACTGTTTTTT	CASSLAAAGANEKLFF
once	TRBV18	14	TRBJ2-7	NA	TGTGCCAGCTCATCGGGACAACTAACCCACGAGCAGTACTTC	CASSSGQLTHEQYF
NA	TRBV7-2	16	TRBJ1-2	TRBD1	TGTGCCAGCAGCTTAGCAGGGGGCAAGGGGGATATTGGCTACACCTTC	CASSLAGGKGDIGYTF